The clone carrying this T cell receptor beta chain was found once. Antigen: not known. The repertoire was sequenced with immunoSEQ multiplex PCR; TCRdb's copy has only in-frame clones and lacks some. The profile covers around 2.1 million clones, with 85% to 95% appearing a single time and 1.7% taken by the ten largest. Naive CD8 cells, CD45RO-negative and positively selected for CCR7, excluded terminally differentiated effector memory CD45RA+ cells. The CDR3 spans 14 residues. V gave up 8 bases and J gave up 4 bases; unmatched junction bases: 8. CDR1 and CDR2 (germline): MDHEN, SYDVKM. This record belongs to a study of shared clonotypes between healthy human individuals. Study as a whole: Researchers drew samples from two women and a few men aged 18 to 49.

Study outcomes and limitations: Sharing across four donors was seen in about 5% of naive CD4 clonotypes. The generation probabilities recorded for non-shared clonotypes fell below those of clonotypes shared by all four donors.

The sequence came from a man aged 18-30 years in good health. Some clones in this sample may be carry-over from other donors' samples. The source material was naive CD8+ T cells from PBMCs. The chain is built from TRBV28 and TRBJ1-1; 9 positions agree with TRBD1. CDR3 nucleotides: TGTGCCAGCGGAAGACAGGGGGACGTCACTGAAGCTTTCTTT. It encodes CASGRQGDVTEAFF.